What follows are 18 T cell receptor beta chains derived from one specimen sequenced in a study of T cells in narcolepsy. TCRdb keeps only in-frame clones here, not all; method: immunoSEQ multiplex PCR. Found here are 20,000 to 30,000 clones, more than 70% of them singletons; the top ten hold approximately 1.3%. Material for sequencing was CD45RA- memory CD4+ T cells from PBMCs. These TCRs come from a human donor with narcolepsy.

J is TRBJ2-2 and V is TRBV5-1; D gene unclear. The CDR3 totals 15 residues. V shed 1 base and J shed 2 bases, with 9 bases lying between them. Germline V lookup: CDR1 SGHRS, CDR2 YFSETQ. The CDR3 sequence is CASSLNGGNTGELFF. The CDR3 DNA follows: TGCGCCAGCAGCTTGAACGGCGGCAACACCGGGGAGCTGTTTTTT.

This sequence joins TRBV27 and TRBJ2-7, with D possibly matching TRBD2 (6 bases). Trimming cost V 6 bases and J 2 bases, with 14 bases left between them. The CDR3 runs 14 residues. Germline CDR1 and CDR2: MNHEY and SMNVEV (reference sequence). The CDR3 DNA reads as TGTGCCAGCAGCCATCGCGGGAACACCTACGAGCAGTACTTC. Its translation is CASSHRGNTYEQYF.

J is TRBJ1-5 and V is TRBV19; D possibly corresponds to TRBD1 (5 bases). V gave up 7 bases and J gave up 2 bases, with 15 bases separating them. The CDR3 contains 15 residues. Looked up from germline, CDR1 is LNHDA and CDR2 is SQIVND (reference sequence). The CDR3 region is CASTPGGGGNQPQHF. DNA of the CDR3: TGTGCCAGTACTCCGGGGGGAGGTGGCAATCAGCCCCAGCATTTT. The variable domain in full, with the rest retrieved from reference TRBV19 and TRBJ1-5, is DGGITQSPKYLFRKEGQNVTLSCEQNLNHDAMYWYRQDPGQGLRLIYYSQIVNDFQKGDIAEGYSVSREKKESFPLTVTSAQKNPTAFYLCASTPGGGGNQPQHFGDGTRLSIL.

The chain carries TRBV7-6 and TRBJ1-2; D is unclear. V lost 5 bases and J 1 base, leaving 11 bases between the germline ends. Germline CDR1 is SGHVS and CDR2 is FNYEAQ. The CDR3 length is 14 residues. This chain's CDR3 is CASSRAGSNYGYTF. CDR3 sequence (DNA): TGTGCCAGCAGCCGAGCGGGGAGTAACTATGGCTACACCTTC.

The rearrangement uses TRBV9 and TRBJ2-7, with a tentative D call TRBD1 (5 bases). V shed 0 bases and J shed 2 bases, with 9 bases lying between them. The germline V gene has CDR1 SGDLS and CDR2 YYNGEE. This CDR3 is 14 amino acids long. The CDR3 bases are TGTGCCAGCAGCGTAGATGTAGGGGCCTACGAGCAGTACTTC. Protein product: CASSVDVGAYEQYF.

The gene calls are TRBV7-3 and TRBJ2-5, with D hard to call. This CDR3 spans 13 amino acids. Trimming took 5 bases from V and 1 from J, leaving 8 bases between them. Germline V lookup: CDR1 SGHTA, CDR2 FQGTGA. The CDR3 region has the DNA TGTGCCAGCAGCACAGTCGCCCAAGAGACCCAGTACTTC. Protein: CASSTVAQETQYF. Filled out from reference TRBV7-3 and TRBJ2-5, the complete variable domain reads GAGVSQTPSNKVTEKGKYVELRCDPISGHTALYWYRQSLGQGPEFLIYFQGTGAADDSGLPNDRFFAVRPEGSVSTLKIQRTERGDSAVYLCASSTVAQETQYFGPGTRLLVL.

The genes are TRBV21-1 and TRBJ2-7; the table's D call, TRBD2, has no DNA check behind it. TRBV21-1 represents a pseudogene. CDR3 length: 19 amino acids. The CDR3 sequence: CASSSRDRVQREGEDEQYF. DNA for the CDR3: TGTGCCAGCAGCTCCCGGGACAGGGTTCAGCGGGAGGGAGAGGACGAGCAGTACTTC.

The chain recombines TRBV6-1 with TRBJ1-5; 7 nucleotides align to TRBD1. V lost 7 bases and J lost 3; bases outside the gene matches: 6. CDR3 size: 14 residues. Per germline, CDR1 MNHNS and CDR2 SASEGT. This chain's CDR3 is CASTDDRVNQPQHF. The CDR3 DNA sequence: TGTGCCAGCACCGACGACAGGGTCAATCAGCCCCAGCATTTT.

The chain has TRBV6-6 and TRBJ2-2; no clear D gene. CDR1 is MNHNY and CDR2 is SVGAGI in the germline V gene (reference sequence). Trimming cost V 3 bases and J 4 bases, with 12 bases left between them. This CDR3 has 15 residues. The CDR3 bases are TGTGCCAGCAGTTATTCTCTCGAGATCACCGGGGAGCTGTTTTTT. Its translation is CASSYSLEITGELFF.

Concerning this clone: This specimen includes other DNA sequences encoding the same CDR3. The V call is TRBV28, the J call TRBJ1-1, with D unclear. CDR3 length: 13 residues. Germline V gene data show CDR1 as MDHEN and CDR2 as SYDVKM. The germline V and J ends were trimmed by 3 bases and 7 bases, with 12 bases remaining between them. CDR3 coding DNA: TGTGCCAGCAGTTTGAACCTACCGAGTGAAGCTTTCTTT. This translates into CASSLNLPSEAFF.

A single count supports this clone. The rearrangement links TRBV4-2 to TRBJ2-5; 12 bases fit TRBD1. The end of the DNA aligns better with TRBJ2-7, so the J call may be wrong. Germline loops: CDR1 LGHNA, CDR2 YNFKEQ. The CDR3 extends over 16 amino acids. The CDR3 coding sequence is TGTGCCAGCAGCCAACAAGCGGGACAGGGGGCTCACGAGCAGTACTTC. This sequence encodes CASSQQAGQGAHEQYF.

The chain joins TRBV29-1 to TRBJ2-7; 11 nucleotides line up with TRBD2. Germline CDR1 is SQVTM and CDR2 is ANQGSEA. The J segment lost 3 bases and the V segment lost 5 bases, leaving 9 bases of the junction unmatched. There are 15 residues in the CDR3. CDR3 protein: CSVSSLAGGLYEQYF. CDR3 nucleotide sequence: TGCAGCGTTTCATCCCTAGCGGGAGGTCTCTACGAGCAGTACTTC.

This chain uses TRBV9 with TRBJ1-3; D possibly corresponds to TRBD1 (5 bases). V was clipped by 4 bases and J by 5 bases, with 16 bases between them. Germline-derived CDR1 and CDR2 are SGDLS and YYNGEE. The CDR3 length is 15 residues. CDR3 protein: CASSPSMGLRNTIYF. The CDR3 DNA sequence: TGTGCCAGCAGCCCGTCGATGGGGCTTAGAAACACCATATATTTT.

The rearrangement uses TRBV5-1 and TRBJ1-3, with D hard to call. CDR3 size: 15 residues. Trimming pared 5 bases from V and 0 bases from J, leaving 12 bases between. Germline V lookup: CDR1 SGHRS, CDR2 YFSETQ. This CDR3 reads CASRGGRDSGNTIYF. The CDR3 bases are TGCGCCAGCAGAGGAGGGAGAGACTCTGGAAACACCATATATTTT.

The CDR3 is CASSRTSSLGGTEAFF. The DNA for the CDR3 is TGTGCCAGTAGTAGAACATCCTCTTTGGGAGGCACTGAAGCTTTCTTT. The rearrangement uses TRBV19 and TRBJ1-1; D not certain. This CDR3 spans 16 amino acids. V lost 4 bases to trimming and J lost 4 bases, with 19 bases between them. Germline CDR1 is LNHDA and CDR2 is SQIVND (reference sequence).

This sequence joins TRBV30 and TRBJ2-7; possible D gene TRBD2, 6 bases. Germline V gene data show CDR1 as GTSNPN and CDR2 as SVGIG (reference sequence). CDR3 length: 12 residues. The CDR3 coding sequence is TGTGCAGCGGGCGACAGCCTCTACGAGCAGTACTTC. It translates to CAAGDSLYEQYF.

As concerns this clone: Other DNA sequences in the same sample also yield this CDR3. CDR3 nucleotides: TGTGCCTGGAGTGTACGGGATGAGCAGTTCTTC. As protein: CAWSVRDEQFF. This chain connects TRBV30 to TRBJ2-1; D unresolved. Germline CDR1 GTSNPN, CDR2 SVGIG (reference sequence). This CDR3 contains 11 residues. V was trimmed by 0 bases and J by 8 bases, leaving 5 bases between them. The full variable domain, its missing parts supplied by reference TRBV30 and TRBJ2-1, is SQTIHQWPATLVQPVGSPLSLECTVEGTSNPNLYWYRQAAGRGLQLLFYSVGIGQISSEVPQNLSASRPQDRQFILSSKKLLLSDSGFYLCAWSVRDEQFFGPGTRLTVL.

The chain joins TRBV7-2 to TRBJ2-3, with TRBD2 identical over 8 bases. The CDR3 runs 17 residues. The germline gives CDR1 SGHTA, CDR2 FQGNSA. V dropped 0 bases and J dropped 1; count of bases not matched to a gene: 6. This chain's CDR3 is CASSLASGITGTDTQYF. The CDR3, as DNA: TGTGCCAGCAGCTTAGCTAGCGGGATTACTGGCACAGATACGCAGTATTTT.